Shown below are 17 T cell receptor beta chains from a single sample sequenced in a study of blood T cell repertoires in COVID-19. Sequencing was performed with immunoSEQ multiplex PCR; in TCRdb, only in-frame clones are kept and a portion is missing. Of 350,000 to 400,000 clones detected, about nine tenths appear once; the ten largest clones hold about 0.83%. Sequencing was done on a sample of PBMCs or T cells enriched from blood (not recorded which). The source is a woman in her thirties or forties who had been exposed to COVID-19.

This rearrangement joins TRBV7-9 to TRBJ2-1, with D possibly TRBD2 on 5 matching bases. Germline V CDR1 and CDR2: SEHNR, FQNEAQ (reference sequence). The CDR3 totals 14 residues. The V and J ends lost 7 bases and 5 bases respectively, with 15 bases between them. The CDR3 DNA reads TGTGCCAGCACCCCCGGTCGGACTGACAATGAGCAGTTCTTC. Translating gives CASTPGRTDNEQFF.

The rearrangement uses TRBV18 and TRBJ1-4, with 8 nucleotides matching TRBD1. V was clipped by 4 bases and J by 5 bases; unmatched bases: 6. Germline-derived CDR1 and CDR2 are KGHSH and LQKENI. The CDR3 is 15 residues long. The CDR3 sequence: CASSRRQGRNEKLFF. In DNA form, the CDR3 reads TGTGCCAGCTCACGACGACAGGGGAGGAATGAAAAACTGTTTTTT.

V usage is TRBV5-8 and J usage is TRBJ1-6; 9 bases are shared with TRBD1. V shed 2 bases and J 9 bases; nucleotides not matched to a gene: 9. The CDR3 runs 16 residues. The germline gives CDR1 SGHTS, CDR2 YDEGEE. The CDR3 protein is CASSFWDRVVSSPLHF. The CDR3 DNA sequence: TGTGCCAGCAGCTTTTGGGACAGGGTCGTTTCTTCACCCCTCCACTTT. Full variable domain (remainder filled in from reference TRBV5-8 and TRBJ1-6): EAGVTQSPTHLIKTRGQQATLRCSPISGHTSVYWYQQALGLGLQFLLWYDEGEERNRGNFPPRFSGRQFPNYSSELNVNALELEDSALYLCASSFWDRVVSSPLHFGNGTRLTVT.

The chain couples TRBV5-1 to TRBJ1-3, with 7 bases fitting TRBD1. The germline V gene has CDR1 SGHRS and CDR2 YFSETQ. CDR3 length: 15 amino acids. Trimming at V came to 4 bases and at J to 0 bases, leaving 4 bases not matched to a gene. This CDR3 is CASSNRQGSGNTIYF. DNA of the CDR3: TGCGCCAGCAGCAACCGACAGGGCTCTGGAAACACCATATATTTT.

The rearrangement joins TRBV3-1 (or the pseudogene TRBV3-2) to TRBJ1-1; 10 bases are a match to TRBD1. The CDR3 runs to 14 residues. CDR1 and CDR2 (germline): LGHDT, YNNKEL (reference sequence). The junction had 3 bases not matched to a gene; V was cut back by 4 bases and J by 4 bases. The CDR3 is CASSPRTGGTEAFF. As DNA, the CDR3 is TGTGCCAGCAGCCCTCGGACAGGGGGCACTGAAGCTTTCTTT.

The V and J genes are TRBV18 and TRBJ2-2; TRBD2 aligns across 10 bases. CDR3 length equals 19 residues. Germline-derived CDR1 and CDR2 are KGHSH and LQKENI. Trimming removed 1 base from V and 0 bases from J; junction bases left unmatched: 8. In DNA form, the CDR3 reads TGTGCCAGCTCACCACGTGGTTCTAGCGGGGGTTCGAACACCGGGGAGCTGTTTTTT. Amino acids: CASSPRGSSGGSNTGELFF.

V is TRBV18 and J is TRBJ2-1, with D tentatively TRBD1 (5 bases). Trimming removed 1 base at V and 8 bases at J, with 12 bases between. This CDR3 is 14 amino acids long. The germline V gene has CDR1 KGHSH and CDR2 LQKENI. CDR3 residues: CASSPQGPGYEQFF. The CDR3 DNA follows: TGTGCCAGCTCACCACAGGGGCCGGGCTATGAGCAGTTCTTC. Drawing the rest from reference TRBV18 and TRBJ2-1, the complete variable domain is NAGVMQNPRHLVRRRGQEARLRCSPMKGHSHVYWYRQLPEEGLKFMVYLQKENIIDESGMPKERFSAEFPKEGPSILRIQQVVRGDSAAYFCASSPQGPGYEQFFGPGTRLTVL.

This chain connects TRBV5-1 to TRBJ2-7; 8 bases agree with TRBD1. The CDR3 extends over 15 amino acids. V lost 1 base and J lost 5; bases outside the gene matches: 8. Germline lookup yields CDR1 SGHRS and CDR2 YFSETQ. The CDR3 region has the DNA TGCGCCAGCAGCTTGTCCACAGGGGGTAGTAACGAGCAGTACTTC. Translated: CASSLSTGGSNEQYF.

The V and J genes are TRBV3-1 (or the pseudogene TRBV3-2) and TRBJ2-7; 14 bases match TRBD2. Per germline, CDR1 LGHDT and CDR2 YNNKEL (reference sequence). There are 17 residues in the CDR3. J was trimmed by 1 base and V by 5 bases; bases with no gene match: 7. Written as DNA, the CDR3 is TGTGCCAGCAGCTCGGGGACTAGCGGGAGTGCGTCCTACGAGCAGTACTTC. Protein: CASSSGTSGSASYEQYF.

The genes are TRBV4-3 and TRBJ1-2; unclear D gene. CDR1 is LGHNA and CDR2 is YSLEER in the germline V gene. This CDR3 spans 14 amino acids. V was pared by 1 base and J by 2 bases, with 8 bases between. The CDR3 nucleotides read TGCGCCAGCAGCCAAGTTCCGTCCAACTATGGCTACACCTTC. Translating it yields CASSQVPSNYGYTF.

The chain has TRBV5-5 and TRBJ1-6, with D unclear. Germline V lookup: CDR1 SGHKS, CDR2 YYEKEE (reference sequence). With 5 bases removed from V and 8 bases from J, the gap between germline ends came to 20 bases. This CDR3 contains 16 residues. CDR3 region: CASRVEAGGRDSPLHF. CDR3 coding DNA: TGTGCCAGCAGGGTTGAGGCAGGCGGGCGCGATTCACCCCTCCACTTT. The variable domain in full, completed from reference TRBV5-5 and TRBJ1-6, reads DAGVTQSPTHLIKTRGQQVTLRCSPISGHKSVSWYQQVLGQGPQFIFQYYEKEERGRGNFPDRFSARQFPNYSSELNVNALLLGDSALYLCASRVEAGGRDSPLHFGNGTRLTVT.

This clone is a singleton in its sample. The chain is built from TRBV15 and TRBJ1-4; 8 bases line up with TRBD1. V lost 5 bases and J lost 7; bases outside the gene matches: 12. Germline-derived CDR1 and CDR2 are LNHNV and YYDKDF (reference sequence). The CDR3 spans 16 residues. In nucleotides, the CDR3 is TGTGCCACCAGCCGGGAGAGTAACAGGGGGTCTGAAAAACTGTTTTTT. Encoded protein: CATSRESNRGSEKLFF. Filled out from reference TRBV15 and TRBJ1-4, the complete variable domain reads DAMVIQNPRYQVTQFGKPVTLSCSQTLNHNVMYWYQQKSSQAPKLLFHYYDKDFNNEADTPDNFQSRRPNTSFCFLDIRSPGLGDTAMYLCATSRESNRGSEKLFFGSGTQLSVL.

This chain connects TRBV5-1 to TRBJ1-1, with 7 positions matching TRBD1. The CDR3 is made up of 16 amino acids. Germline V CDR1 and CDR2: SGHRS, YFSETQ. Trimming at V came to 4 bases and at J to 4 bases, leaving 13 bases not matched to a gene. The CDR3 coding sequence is TGCGCCAGCAGCGGGGGACAGTCTACTTGGGGCACTGAAGCTTTCTTT. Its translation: CASSGGQSTWGTEAFF.

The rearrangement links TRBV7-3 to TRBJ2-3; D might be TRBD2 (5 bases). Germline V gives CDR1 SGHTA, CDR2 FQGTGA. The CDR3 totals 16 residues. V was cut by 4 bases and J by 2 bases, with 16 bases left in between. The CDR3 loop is CASSSRGVRATDTQYF. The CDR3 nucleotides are TGTGCCAGCAGCTCCCGGGGTGTGCGAGCCACAGATACGCAGTATTTT.

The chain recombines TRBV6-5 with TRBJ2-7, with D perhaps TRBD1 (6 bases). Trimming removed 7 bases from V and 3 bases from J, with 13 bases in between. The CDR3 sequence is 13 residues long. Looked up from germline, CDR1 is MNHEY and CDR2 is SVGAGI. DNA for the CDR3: TGTGCCAGCATCCCGGGACACAACTACGAGCAGTACTTC. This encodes CASIPGHNYEQYF.

The CDR3 sequence: CASSQVHRADTEAFF. CDR3 nucleotide sequence: TGTGCCAGCAGCCAAGTACACAGGGCGGACACTGAAGCTTTCTTT. The chain combines TRBV3-1 (or the pseudogene TRBV3-2) with TRBJ1-1; weak D call: TRBD1 (6 bases). CDR3 length: 15 amino acids. The V end was cut by 1 base, the J end by 3 bases, with 12 bases between. Germline V lookup: CDR1 LGHDT, CDR2 YNNKEL (reference sequence).

This CDR3 is CASRRQGRETQYF. The CDR3 DNA reads as TGTGCCAGCAGGAGACAGGGGAGGGAGACCCAGTACTTC. The genes are TRBV6-5 and TRBJ2-5; 8 nucleotides match TRBD1. Trimming at V came to 6 bases and at J to 5 bases, leaving 5 bases not matched to a gene. The CDR3 runs to 13 residues. Germline assignment: CDR1 MNHEY and CDR2 SVGAGI.